The 7 T cell receptor beta chains below were found in one sample sequenced in a study of cytomegalovirus exposure and HLA in healthy donors. The PCR employed 60 Vbeta primers together with 13 Jbeta primers. Profiling relied on immunoSEQ multiplex PCR, and the TCRdb table lists in-frame clones only, not all of them. The sample carries some 90,000 clones, roughly 85% recorded once. The source material was PBMCs. The receptors were sampled from a female donor in good health and CMV-seronegative.

The sample holds a few counts of this clone. The chain uses TRBV6-4 and TRBJ1-1; D not certain. Germline V gene lookup returns CDR1 MRHNA and CDR2 SNTAGT. The CDR3 length is 14 residues. Trimming cost V 3 bases and J 4 bases, with 12 bases left between them. The CDR3: CASSEEIVGTEAFF. The DNA for the CDR3 is TGTGCCAGCAGTGAGGAGATTGTAGGCACTGAAGCTTTCTTT.

V is TRBV14 and J is TRBJ2-3; TRBD2 matches 7 bases. The CDR3 totals 17 residues. Per germline, CDR1 SGHDN and CDR2 FVKESK. V was pared by 0 bases and J by 4 bases, with 10 bases of the junction left unmatched. The CDR3 loop reads CASSQDRREGGADTQYF. For the CDR3, the DNA is TGTGCCAGCAGCCAAGATCGGAGGGAGGGTGGCGCAGATACGCAGTATTTT.

The gene calls are TRBV7-2 and TRBJ2-5; D possibly corresponds to TRBD2 (5 bases). Between the trimmed V and J ends, which lost 3 bases and 6 bases, there was a span of 20 bases. Germline V gene lookup returns CDR1 SGHTA and CDR2 FQGNSA. The CDR3 length is 16 residues. The CDR3 DNA reads as TGTGCCAGCAGCTTGGGCCTTCGGGGAAACGAAAAGACCCAGTACTTC. This translates into CASSLGLRGNEKTQYF.

The chain recombines TRBV13 with TRBJ1-1; maybe TRBD1 (6 bases). The germline CDR1 and CDR2 sequences are PRHDT and FYEKMQ (reference sequence). The CDR3 spans 19 residues. Deletions cut 0 bases from V and 1 base from J, with 21 bases between. The CDR3 bases are TGTGCCAGCAGCTTAGGAAGACGGACAGCACCTGGTGGGAACACTGAAGCTTTCTTT. The encoded protein is CASSLGRRTAPGGNTEAFF.

The rearrangement links TRBV9 to TRBJ2-5, with 12 bases that match TRBD1. CDR3 size: 15 residues. CDR1 and CDR2 from the germline V gene are SGDLS and YYNGEE. Trimming took 4 bases from V and 4 from J; bases not matched to a gene: 5. The CDR3 loop reads CASSPGTGGTETQYF. Here the CDR3 DNA reads TGTGCCAGCAGCCCAGGGACAGGGGGCACAGAGACCCAGTACTTC.

Details on this clone: One end of the junction does not line up with germline, which may come from a read error. The chain uses TRBV18 and TRBJ2-1; 7 bases line up with TRBD2. The CDR3 totals 15 residues. The germline CDR1 and CDR2 sequences are KGHSH and LQKENI. The CDR3 reads CASSPPGLNYNEQFF. For the CDR3, the DNA is TGTGCCAGCTCCCCACCGGGACTAAACTACAATGAGCAGTTCTTC.

The chain recombines TRBV19 with TRBJ1-1, with TRBD1 matching 7 bases. The germline CDR1 and CDR2 sequences are LNHDA and SQIVND (reference sequence). This CDR3 is built from 15 residues. V was clipped by 8 bases and J by 5 bases; unmatched bases: 14. In DNA form, the CDR3 reads TGTGCCAGTGCCGTAAGCGACAGGGTGAGAACTGAAGCTTTCTTT. Translating gives CASAVSDRVRTEAFF. The complete variable domain, with remaining parts taken from reference TRBV19 and TRBJ1-1, reads DGGITQSPKYLFRKEGQNVTLSCEQNLNHDAMYWYRQDPGQGLRLIYYSQIVNDFQKGDIAEGYSVSREKKESFPLTVTSAQKNPTAFYLCASAVSDRVRTEAFFGQGTRLTVV.